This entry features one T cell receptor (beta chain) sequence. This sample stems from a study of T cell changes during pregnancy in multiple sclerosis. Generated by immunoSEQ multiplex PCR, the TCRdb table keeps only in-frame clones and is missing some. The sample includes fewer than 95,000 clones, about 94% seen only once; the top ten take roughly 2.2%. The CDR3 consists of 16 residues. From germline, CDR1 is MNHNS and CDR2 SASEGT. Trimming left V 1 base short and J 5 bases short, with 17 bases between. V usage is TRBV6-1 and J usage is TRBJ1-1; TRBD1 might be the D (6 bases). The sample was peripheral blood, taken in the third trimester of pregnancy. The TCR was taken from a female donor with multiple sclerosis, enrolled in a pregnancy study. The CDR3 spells CASSEVWGGWGTEAFF. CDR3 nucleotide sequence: TGTGCCAGCAGTGAAGTTTGGGGGGGCTGGGGAACTGAAGCTTTCTTT.